A single sample is the source of the 28 T cell receptor beta chains below, sequenced in a study of T cell repertoires in cytomegalovirus infection (dated by TCRdb to about 2019). The data were produced on an Illumina HiSeq 1500. TCRdb redid the processing of the public reads, applying fastp at Q25 and MiXCR, and retained in-frame beta chains. CDR3 protein sequences are deduplicated, and each keeps its most common genes and DNA. For this sample there are about 140,000 distinct CDR3 sequences; about 6.1% appear just once. The biggest ten clones account for about a sixth of the sample. Material: PBMCs. The receptors were gathered from a human donor in good health (CMV status not recorded). Some clones in this sample may be carry-over from other donors' samples.

This clonotype was picked up a small number of times. The genes are TRBV12-3 or TRBV12-4 and TRBJ1-1; TRBD1 matches at 7 bases. V was clipped by 7 bases and J by 1 base; unmatched bases: 6. CDR3 length: 14 residues. CDR3 loop: CASTLGTENTEAFF. In nucleotides, the CDR3 is TGTGCCAGCACCTTGGGGACAGAGAACACTGAAGCTTTCTTT.

This clonotype was picked up many times. The gene calls are TRBV29-1 and TRBJ2-1; the D gene is possibly TRBD1 (7 bases). The CDR3 has 13 residues. The V end was cut by 4 bases, the J end by 7 bases, with 14 bases between. CDR1 is SQVTM, CDR2 ANQGSEA, per germline. CDR3 bases: TGCAGCGTTGCGCAGGGGGGTCAGAATGAGCAGTTCTTC. Amino acids: CSVAQGGQNEQFF.

This clonotype has at least ten counts. This chain uses TRBV14 with TRBJ1-4; D is uncertain. The CDR3 runs to 15 residues. Trimming stripped 0 bases from V and 8 bases from J, with 13 bases between. Looked up from germline, CDR1 is SGHDN and CDR2 is FVKESK. This CDR3 reads CASSQDPRDAEKLFF. DNA for the CDR3: TGTGCCAGCAGCCAAGATCCTAGGGATGCGGAAAAACTGTTTTTT. Full variable domain (outside the CDR3, taken from reference TRBV14 and TRBJ1-4): EAGVTQFPSHSVIEKGQTVTLRCDPISGHDNLYWYRRVMGKEIKFLLHFVKESKQDESGMPNNRFLAERTGGTYSTLKVQPAELEDSGVYFCASSQDPRDAEKLFFGSGTQLSVL.

This clonotype was seen many times. The rearrangement joins TRBV11-2 to TRBJ2-5; D may be TRBD1 (6 bases). Per germline, CDR1 SGHAT and CDR2 FQNNGV. This CDR3 spans 15 amino acids. V was cut by 1 base and J by 1 base, with 10 bases left in between. In DNA, the CDR3 is TGTGCCAGCAGCTTAGTCAGGGGAACCCAAGAGACCCAGTACTTC. Translating it yields CASSLVRGTQETQYF. Filled out from reference TRBV11-2 and TRBJ2-5, the complete variable domain reads EAGVAQSPRYKIIEKRQSVAFWCNPISGHATLYWYQQILGQGPKLLIQFQNNGVVDDSQLPKDRFSAERLKGVDSTLKIQPAKLEDSAVYLCASSLVRGTQETQYFGPGTRLLVL.

Ten or more counts support this clonotype. The rearrangement uses TRBV7-2 and TRBJ1-5, with a weak D call TRBD1 (6 bases). This CDR3 region has 15 residues. Germline V gene sequence: CDR1 SGHTA, CDR2 FQGNSA. V shed 3 bases and J shed 3 bases, with 12 bases lying between them. The CDR3 spells CASSLIGQINQPQHF. Here the CDR3 DNA reads TGTGCCAGCAGCTTGATAGGACAGATCAATCAGCCCCAGCATTTT. The full variable domain, completed using reference TRBV7-2 and TRBJ1-5, is GAGVSQSPSNKVTEKGKDVELRCDPISGHTALYWYRQSLGQGLEFLIYFQGNSAPDKSGLPSDRFSAERTGGSVSTLTIQRTQQEDSAVYLCASSLIGQINQPQHFGDGTRLSIL.

This clonotype appeared many times. This sequence joins TRBV7-6 and TRBJ2-3, with D possibly called TRBD1 or TRBD2 (5 bases each). The V and J ends lost 1 base and 2 bases respectively, with 19 bases between them. CDR3 size: 18 residues. The germline V gene has CDR1 SGHVS and CDR2 FNYEAQ. This chain's CDR3 is CASSLGAGTYTPTDTQYF. For the CDR3, the DNA is TGTGCCAGCAGCTTAGGAGCCGGGACCTACACTCCCACAGATACGCAGTATTTT.

There are many counts of this clonotype. The chain is built from TRBV7-2 and TRBJ1-1; no reliable D call. This CDR3 spans 13 amino acids. Germline V gene data show CDR1 as SGHTA and CDR2 as FQGNSA. Trimming removed 2 bases from V and 6 bases from J, with 10 bases in between. In nucleotides, the CDR3 is TGTGCCAGCAGCTTAAGGAGGGCATCTGAAGCTTTCTTT. Protein: CASSLRRASEAFF. The entire variable domain, with the rest obtained from reference TRBV7-2 and TRBJ1-1, is as follows: GAGVSQSPSNKVTEKGKDVELRCDPISGHTALYWYRQSLGQGLEFLIYFQGNSAPDKSGLPSDRFSAERTGGSVSTLTIQRTQQEDSAVYLCASSLRRASEAFFGQGTRLTVV.

This clonotype came up many times. The chain joins TRBV5-1 to TRBJ2-1, with TRBD2 identical over 12 bases. CDR1 and CDR2 from the germline V gene are SGHRS and YFSETQ. The CDR3 covers 16 residues. With 4 bases clipped from V and 4 bases from J, the junction kept 6 bases outside the gene matches. This CDR3 is CASSPTSGGHYNEQFF. The CDR3 nucleotides are TGCGCCAGCAGCCCAACTAGCGGGGGGCATTACAATGAGCAGTTCTTC.

The chain recombines TRBV19 with TRBJ1-5, with 10 bases fitting TRBD1. V was pared by 6 bases and J by 4 bases, with 3 bases of the junction left unmatched. CDR3 length: 14 residues. Germline V gene data show CDR1 as LNHDA and CDR2 as SQIVND (reference sequence). CDR3 coding DNA: TGTGCCAGTAGGTTGGACAGGGGGAATCAGCCCCAGCATTTT. Residues: CASRLDRGNQPQHF.

This clonotype was recorded at least ten times. V usage is TRBV7-2 and J usage is TRBJ2-1; 11 bases agree with TRBD2. V gave up 4 bases and J gave up 4 bases; unmatched junction bases: 3. Germline CDR1 SGHTA, CDR2 FQGNSA. The CDR3 has 15 residues. In DNA, the CDR3 is TGTGCCAGCAGCTCGCTAGCGGGGGGTTACAATGAGCAGTTCTTC. This translates into CASSSLAGGYNEQFF.

In this sample, this clonotype turned up many times. The rearrangement joins TRBV2 to TRBJ1-5; possible D gene TRBD1, 5 bases. The CDR3 totals 16 residues. Trimming took 1 base from V and 1 from J, leaving 11 bases between them. Germline assignment: CDR1 SNHLY and CDR2 FYNNEI. The CDR3 spells CASSEEGTGSNQPQHF. For the CDR3, the DNA is TGTGCCAGCAGTGAAGAAGGGACGGGGAGCAATCAGCCCCAGCATTTT.

V and J are TRBV4-2 and TRBJ2-1; TRBD2 aligns across 7 bases. CDR1 and CDR2 from the germline V gene are LGHNA and YNFKEQ. CDR3 size: 16 residues. With V trimmed by 6 bases and J by 3 bases, 11 bases remained unmatched. In DNA, the CDR3 is TGTGCCAGCAGTCATCGTCTAGCGGACGACTACAATGAGCAGTTCTTC. It codes for CASSHRLADDYNEQFF.

This clonotype has ten or more counts. The chain uses TRBV7-2 and TRBJ2-2; tentative D call: TRBD1 (5 bases). The CDR3 extends over 14 amino acids. V was clipped by 9 bases and J by 4 bases, with 15 bases between them. CDR1 is SGHTA and CDR2 is FQGNSA in the germline V gene. In DNA, the CDR3 is TGTGCCAGTACGACCCTTCAGGGCACCGGGGAGCTGTTTTTT. Amino acids: CASTTLQGTGELFF.

The chain uses TRBV12-3 or TRBV12-4 and TRBJ1-5, with D uncertain. Trimming removed 7 bases from V and 3 bases from J, with 7 bases in between. This CDR3 region has 12 residues. CDR3 coding DNA: TGTGCCAGCACCTCTAACAATCAGCCCCAGCATTTT. As protein: CASTSNNQPQHF.

This clonotype has ten or more counts. This rearrangement joins TRBV7-9 to TRBJ1-1; D gene ambiguous. Trimming removed 4 bases from V and 8 bases from J, with 8 bases in between. CDR1 and CDR2 from the germline V gene are SEHNR and FQNEAQ (reference sequence). This CDR3 has 11 amino acids. DNA of the CDR3: TGTGCCAGCAGCTCCCCAGTCGAAGCTTTCTTT. Translating gives CASSSPVEAFF.

This clonotype was counted a few times. The J gene is TRBJ2-1, the V gene TRBV19, with no clear D. Germline loops: CDR1 LNHDA, CDR2 SQIVND (reference sequence). The CDR3 is made up of 14 amino acids. Trimming took off 0 bases at V and 8 bases at J, with 11 bases between the two ends. The CDR3 nucleotides read TGTGCCAGTAGTATAGAGAGGATCTCGGATGAGCAGTTCTTC. This sequence encodes CASSIERISDEQFF.

Many counts were recorded for this clonotype. The DNA of the CDR3 is TGTGCCATAAGTTTCGGGCCTCGACCAGAGCAGTTCTTC. Its protein product is CAISFGPRPEQFF. The gene calls are TRBV10-3 and TRBJ2-1; D uncertain. CDR1 is ENHRY and CDR2 is SYGVKD in the germline V gene. The CDR3 is 13 amino acids. V lost 9 bases and J 10 bases, leaving 19 bases between the germline ends.

In this sample, this clonotype turned up many times. This chain connects TRBV11-2 to TRBJ2-1; D perhaps matches TRBD2 (5 bases). The CDR3 loop spans 12 amino acids. CDR1 and CDR2 (germline): SGHAT, FQNNGV. Trimming pared 0 bases from V and 9 bases from J, leaving 6 bases between. The DNA for the CDR3 is TGTGCCAGCAGCTTAGATAGCGCTGAGCAGTTCTTC. Its protein is CASSLDSAEQFF.

This clonotype was picked up many times. CDR3 DNA sequence: TGTGCCAGCAGCTTAGCGACAGTGAACACTGAAGCTTTCTTT. It yields the protein CASSLATVNTEAFF. The chain carries TRBV7-9 and TRBJ1-1, with D perhaps matching TRBD1 (5 bases). Germline assignment: CDR1 SEHNR and CDR2 FQNEAQ (reference sequence). Trimming pared 0 bases from V and 0 bases from J, leaving 5 bases between. The CDR3 contains 14 residues.

This clonotype has at least ten counts. CDR3 sequence: CASSLIPGGRTDTQYF. The CDR3 DNA is TGTGCCAGCAGTCTTATACCCGGGGGCCGCACAGATACGCAGTATTTT. The V and J genes are TRBV7-3 and TRBJ2-3; TRBD1 or TRBD2 may be the D gene (6 bases each). Germline CDR1 reads SGHTA; CDR2 reads FQGTGA. Trimming stripped 6 bases from V and 1 base from J, with 17 bases between. This CDR3 spans 16 amino acids.

This clonotype was counted ten times or more. The chain links TRBV7-2 to TRBJ1-1, with a possible D match to TRBD1 (5 bases). The germline V gene has CDR1 SGHTA and CDR2 FQGNSA. With 3 bases removed from V and 8 bases from J, the gap between germline ends came to 13 bases. This CDR3 is 13 amino acids long. In DNA form, the CDR3 reads TGTGCCAGCAGCTTTACCCAGGGCAACGAAGCTTTCTTT. Translating it yields CASSFTQGNEAFF. The full variable domain, rest sourced from reference TRBV7-2 and TRBJ1-1, is GAGVSQSPSNKVTEKGKDVELRCDPISGHTALYWYRQSLGQGLEFLIYFQGNSAPDKSGLPSDRFSAERTGGSVSTLTIQRTQQEDSAVYLCASSFTQGNEAFFGQGTRLTVV.

This clonotype was found many times. This CDR3 reads CASSFGRGTQNGIYEQYF. In DNA, the CDR3 is TGTGCCAGCAGTTTTGGCAGGGGGACCCAAAACGGGATTTACGAGCAGTACTTC. The chain recombines TRBV28 with TRBJ2-7, with TRBD1 matching over 7 bases. V lost 3 bases and J lost 4; bases outside the gene matches: 18. CDR1 is MDHEN and CDR2 is SYDVKM in the germline V gene. The CDR3 loop spans 18 amino acids.

In its sample, this clonotype was seen many times. The chain joins TRBV19 to TRBJ2-5; TRBD1 aligns across 12 bases. The CDR3 has 14 amino acids. The V gene's germline CDR1 is LNHDA and CDR2 SQIVND (reference sequence). V was clipped by 6 bases and J by 4 bases; unmatched bases: 3. The CDR3 DNA reads as TGTGCCAGTAGCGGGACAGGGGGCCCAGAGACCCAGTACTTC. As protein: CASSGTGGPETQYF. The complete variable domain, with remaining parts taken from reference TRBV19 and TRBJ2-5, reads DGGITQSPKYLFRKEGQNVTLSCEQNLNHDAMYWYRQDPGQGLRLIYYSQIVNDFQKGDIAEGYSVSREKKESFPLTVTSAQKNPTAFYLCASSGTGGPETQYFGPGTRLLVL.

This clonotype was detected many times. This CDR3 reads CASSPGGRGGYNEQFF. The CDR3 DNA is TGTGCCAGCAGTCCAGGGGGGCGGGGAGGTTACAATGAGCAGTTCTTC. V and J are TRBV12-3 or TRBV12-4 and TRBJ2-1, with D perhaps matching TRBD1 (7 bases). This CDR3 contains 16 residues. The V end lost 5 bases, the J end lost 4 bases, and 18 bases lay between the germline ends.

In its sample, this clonotype was seen many times. The chain combines TRBV12-3 or TRBV12-4 with TRBJ2-7; 7 bases match TRBD1. The V gene end was trimmed by 4 bases and the J gene end by 0 bases; junction bases not matched to a gene: 6. CDR3 size: 15 residues. The CDR3 loop reads CASSSTGKSSYEQYF. The CDR3 nucleotides are TGTGCCAGCAGTTCGACAGGGAAAAGCTCCTACGAGCAGTACTTC.

This chain joins TRBV7-9 and TRBJ1-1, with D possibly matching TRBD1 (6 bases). CDR1 SEHNR and CDR2 FQNEAQ come from the germline V gene (reference sequence). The CDR3 covers 16 residues. The V gene lost 4 bases and the J gene lost 5 bases, with 20 bases spanning the gap. CDR3 DNA sequence: TGTGCCAGCAGCTCCCGGACAGCCATTCGAGGGACTGAAGCTTTCTTT. Protein: CASSSRTAIRGTEAFF.

This clonotype was observed many times. This chain connects TRBV7-9 to TRBJ1-2; D not certain. V was cut by 5 bases and J by 8 bases, with 18 bases left in between. The germline gives CDR1 SEHNR, CDR2 FQNEAQ (reference sequence). The CDR3 extends over 14 amino acids. In DNA, the CDR3 is TGTGCCAGCAGCCCCGACATTCTACTTGGCGGCTACACCTTC. This sequence encodes CASSPDILLGGYTF.

This chain joins TRBV15 and TRBJ2-7; 7 positions match TRBD1. The CDR3 has 14 residues. The germline V gene has CDR1 LNHNV and CDR2 YYDKDF (reference sequence). With V trimmed by 3 bases and J by 2 bases, 4 bases remained unmatched. This CDR3 reads CATSSRDSTYEQYF. The CDR3 nucleotides are TGTGCCACCAGCAGCCGGGACAGCACCTACGAGCAGTACTTC.